This T cell receptor (beta chain) was identified in a study of blood T cell repertoires in COVID-19. Clones were sequenced by immunoSEQ multiplex PCR, and TCRdb holds only the in-frame ones, with some missing. The sample lists 200,000 to 300,000 clones; approximately 84% were seen once. Material: peripheral blood. This TCR derives from a woman aged 25 to 39 who had recovered from COVID-19.

The CDR3 DNA reads as TGTGCCAGCAGTGAACTCCACGGGTCTGGAAACACCATATATTTT. Its translation is CASSELHGSGNTIYF. This rearrangement joins TRBV2 to TRBJ1-3, with unresolved D. The CDR3 covers 15 residues. The germline V gene encodes CDR1 SNHLY and CDR2 FYNNEI. The V end was cut by 2 bases, the J end by 1 base, with 9 bases between.